This T cell receptor beta chain emerged from a study of OX40 agonist ivuxolimab in advanced cancers. V lost 5 bases, J lost 7 bases, and 6 bases stayed unmatched. Germline V gene lookup returns CDR1 SGHAT and CDR2 FQNNGV. CDR3 length: 14 amino acids. Using immunoSEQ multiplex PCR, the repertoire was profiled, and TCRdb retains in-frame clones only, with some absent. The sample contains around 50,000 clones, 94% of which appear only once. Study-wide findings and caveats: In CD8+ T cells, expanded clones were on average more numerous than in CD4+. Normalized T-cell clonal expansion was also low in some nonresponders.

As for this clone: What it binds is unknown.

Here the sequenced sample was CD4+ or CD8+ T cells sorted from blood, taken in a trial of the OX40 agonist ivuxolimab. This TCR was recovered from an adult with an advanced solid tumor such as melanoma, head and neck, liver or kidney cancer. The chain has TRBV11-2 and TRBJ2-1; 9 bases align to TRBD2. Here the CDR3 DNA reads TGTGCCAGCAGCCAAGTAGCGGGAGCAAATGAGCAGTTCTTC. This encodes CASSQVAGANEQFF.